This T cell receptor (beta chain) was retrieved from a study of OX40 agonist ivuxolimab in advanced cancers. The overall study: Hepatocellular carcinoma, melanoma, renal cell or head and neck cancer affected the dose-escalation patients. General study findings and limits: Partial responders treated at 0.1-3.0 mg/kg exhibited clonal expansion among the lowest measured.

The protocol was immunoSEQ multiplex PCR, while the TCRdb copy is restricted to in-frame clones and leaves out a portion. The profile shows approximately 41,000 clones, 80% to 90% of them singletons. Remarks on this clone: Its antigen remains unidentified.

This specimen was CD4+ or CD8+ T cells sorted from blood, taken in a trial of the OX40 agonist ivuxolimab. This clonotype was obtained from an adult with an advanced solid tumor such as melanoma, head and neck, liver or kidney cancer.

CDR3 nucleotide sequence: TGCGCCAGCAGCTCCACGGGACTAGCGGGATACTCCTACGAGCAGTACTTC. Its protein is CASSSTGLAGYSYEQYF. The V call is TRBV5-1, the J call TRBJ2-7, with TRBD2 matching over 13 bases. Germline V CDR1 and CDR2: SGHRS, YFSETQ. The CDR3 covers 17 residues. After removal of 3 bases from V and 0 bases from J, the junction contained 6 bases not matched to a gene.